This T cell receptor (beta chain) was recorded in a study of early T cells in non-severe SARS-CoV-2 infection. On the study more broadly: Unpaired chains resulted from sequencing bulk RNA of unsorted whole blood.

The CDR3 totals 14 residues. Trimming stripped 0 bases from V and 4 bases from J, with 12 bases between. Germline lookup yields CDR1 GTSNPN and CDR2 SVGIG (reference sequence). This clonotype was recorded many times. As part of library construction, unique molecular identifiers were attached to individual cDNA molecules. TCRdb used MiXCR to reprocess the 5' RACE reads, holding one entry per CDR3 protein. This sample has some 80,000 distinct CDR3 sequences; over 4% occur once, and the top ten carry less than 9.5%. The sequence was obtained from an adult who was a healthcare worker with PCR-confirmed SARS-CoV-2 infection or an uninfected control (not recorded which). V is TRBV30 and J is TRBJ1-1; D not certain. The source was whole blood, collected at baseline. Written as DNA, the CDR3 is TGTGCCTGGAGTGTACTTCTATATGGCACTGAAGCTTTCTTT. Protein: CAWSVLLYGTEAFF. Full variable domain (remainder filled in from reference TRBV30 and TRBJ1-1): SQTIHQWPATLVQPVGSPLSLECTVEGTSNPNLYWYRQAAGRGLQLLFYSVGIGQISSEVPQNLSASRPQDRQFILSSKKLLLSDSGFYLCAWSVLLYGTEAFFGQGTRLTVV.